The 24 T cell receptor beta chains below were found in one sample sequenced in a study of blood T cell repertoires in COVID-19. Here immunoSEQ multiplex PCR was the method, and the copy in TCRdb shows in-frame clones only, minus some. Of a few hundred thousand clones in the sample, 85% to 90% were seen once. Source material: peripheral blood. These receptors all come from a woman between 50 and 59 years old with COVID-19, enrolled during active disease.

The CDR3 region has the DNA TGCGCCAGCAGCTCCTCCGGGGGGTCATATGAAAAACTGTTTTTT. It is translated as CASSSSGGSYEKLFF. The chain couples TRBV5-1 to TRBJ1-4, with D possibly being TRBD1 (5 bases). The CDR3 is 15 residues long. The V end lost 3 bases, the J end lost 6 bases, and 15 bases lay between the germline ends. Per the germline V gene, CDR1 is SGHRS and CDR2 is YFSETQ.

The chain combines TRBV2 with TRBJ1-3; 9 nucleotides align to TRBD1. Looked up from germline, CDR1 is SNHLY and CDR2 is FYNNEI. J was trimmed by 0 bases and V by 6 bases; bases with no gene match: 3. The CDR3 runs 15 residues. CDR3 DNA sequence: TGTGCCAGCAGGGGACAGGGAGGCTCTGGAAACACCATATATTTT. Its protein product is CASRGQGGSGNTIYF.

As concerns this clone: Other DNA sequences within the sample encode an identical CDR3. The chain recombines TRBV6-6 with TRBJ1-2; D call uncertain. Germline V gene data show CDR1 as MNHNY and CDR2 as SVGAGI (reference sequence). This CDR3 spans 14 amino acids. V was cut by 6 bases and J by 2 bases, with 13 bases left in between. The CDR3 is CASRPDSPNYGYTF. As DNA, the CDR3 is TGTGCCAGCAGGCCGGATAGCCCGAACTATGGCTACACCTTC.

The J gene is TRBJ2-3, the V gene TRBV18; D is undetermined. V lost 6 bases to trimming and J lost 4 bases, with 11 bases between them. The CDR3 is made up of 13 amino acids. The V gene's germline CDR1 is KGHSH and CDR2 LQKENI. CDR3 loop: CASSPGSADTQYF. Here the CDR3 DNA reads TGTGCCAGCTCCCCCGGTAGTGCAGATACGCAGTATTTT.

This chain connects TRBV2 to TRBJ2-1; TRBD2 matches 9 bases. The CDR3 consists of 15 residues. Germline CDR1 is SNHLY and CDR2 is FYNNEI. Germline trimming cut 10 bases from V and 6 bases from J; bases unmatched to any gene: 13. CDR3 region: CAILAPGLASNEQFF. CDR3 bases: TGTGCCATCCTAGCCCCGGGACTAGCAAGCAATGAGCAGTTCTTC. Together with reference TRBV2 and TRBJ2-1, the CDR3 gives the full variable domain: EPEVTQTPSHQVTQMGQEVILRCVPISNHLYFYWYRQILGQKVEFLVSFYNNEISEKSEIFDDQFSVERPDGSNFTLKIRSTKLEDSAMYFCAILAPGLASNEQFFGPGTRLTVL.

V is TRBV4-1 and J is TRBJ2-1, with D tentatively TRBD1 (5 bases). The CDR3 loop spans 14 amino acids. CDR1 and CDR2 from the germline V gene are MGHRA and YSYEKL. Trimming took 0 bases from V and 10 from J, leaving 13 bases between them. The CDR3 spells CASSQEATAGEQFF. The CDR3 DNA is TGCGCCAGCAGCCAAGAAGCGACGGCAGGGGAGCAGTTCTTC.

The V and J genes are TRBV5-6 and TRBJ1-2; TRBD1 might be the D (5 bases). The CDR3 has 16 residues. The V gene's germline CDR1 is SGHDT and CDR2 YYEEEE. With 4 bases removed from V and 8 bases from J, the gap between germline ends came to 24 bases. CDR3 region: CASSELQASAAFGYTF. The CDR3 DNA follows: TGTGCCAGCAGCGAACTACAGGCGTCGGCGGCGTTCGGCTACACCTTC.

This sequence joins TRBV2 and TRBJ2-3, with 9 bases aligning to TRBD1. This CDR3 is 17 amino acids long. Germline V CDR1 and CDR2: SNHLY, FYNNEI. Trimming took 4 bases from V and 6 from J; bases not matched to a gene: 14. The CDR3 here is CASSVGQGSSGRDTQYF. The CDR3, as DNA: TGTGCCAGCAGTGTTGGACAGGGGTCGTCCGGACGGGATACGCAGTATTTT. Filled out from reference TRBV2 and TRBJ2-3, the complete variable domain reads EPEVTQTPSHQVTQMGQEVILRCVPISNHLYFYWYRQILGQKVEFLVSFYNNEISEKSEIFDDQFSVERPDGSNFTLKIRSTKLEDSAMYFCASSVGQGSSGRDTQYFGPGTRLTVL.

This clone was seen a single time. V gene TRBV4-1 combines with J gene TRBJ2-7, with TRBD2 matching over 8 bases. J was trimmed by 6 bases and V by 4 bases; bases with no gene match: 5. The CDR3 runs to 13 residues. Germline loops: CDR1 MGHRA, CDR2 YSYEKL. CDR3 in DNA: TGCGCCAGCAGCCCCCCGGGGGGGGCCGAGCAGTACTTC. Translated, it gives CASSPPGGAEQYF.

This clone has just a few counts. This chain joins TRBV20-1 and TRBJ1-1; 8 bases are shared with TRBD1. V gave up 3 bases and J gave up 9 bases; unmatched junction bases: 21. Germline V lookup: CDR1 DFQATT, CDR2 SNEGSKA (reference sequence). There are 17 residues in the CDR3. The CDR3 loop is CSASGFSVTGGFAKAFF. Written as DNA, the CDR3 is TGCAGTGCTAGTGGCTTTTCCGTCACAGGGGGTTTTGCCAAAGCTTTCTTT.

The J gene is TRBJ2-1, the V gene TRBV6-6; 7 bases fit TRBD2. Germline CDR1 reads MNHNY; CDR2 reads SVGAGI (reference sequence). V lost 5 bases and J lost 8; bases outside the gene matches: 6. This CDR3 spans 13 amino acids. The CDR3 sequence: CASSPGTIYEQFF. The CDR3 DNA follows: TGTGCCAGCAGTCCCGGGACTATATATGAGCAGTTCTTC.

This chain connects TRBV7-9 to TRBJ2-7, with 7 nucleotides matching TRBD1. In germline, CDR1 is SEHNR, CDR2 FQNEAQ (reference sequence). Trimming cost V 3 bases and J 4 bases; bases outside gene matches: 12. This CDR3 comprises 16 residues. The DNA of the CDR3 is TGTGCCAGCAGCTTCGCGGAGAGACAGGGAAAATACGAGCAGTACTTC. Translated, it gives CASSFAERQGKYEQYF.

CDR3 amino acids: CASSLFQANTGELFF. CDR3 coding DNA: TGTGCCAGCAGCTTGTTTCAGGCTAACACCGGGGAGCTGTTTTTT. This chain links TRBV5-4 with TRBJ2-2; D call uncertain. With 1 base removed from V and 2 bases from J, the gap between germline ends came to 9 bases. The CDR3 runs 15 residues. Germline V CDR1 and CDR2: SGHNT, YYREEE (reference sequence).

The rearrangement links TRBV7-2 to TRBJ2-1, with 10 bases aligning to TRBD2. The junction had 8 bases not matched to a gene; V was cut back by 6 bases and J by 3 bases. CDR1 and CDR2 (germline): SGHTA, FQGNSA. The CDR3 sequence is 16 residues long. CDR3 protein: CASSRSGTSDYNEQFF. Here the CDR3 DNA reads TGTGCCAGCAGTCGCTCCGGGACTAGCGACTACAATGAGCAGTTCTTC. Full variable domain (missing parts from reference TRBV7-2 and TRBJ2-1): GAGVSQSPSNKVTEKGKDVELRCDPISGHTALYWYRQSLGQGLEFLIYFQGNSAPDKSGLPSDRFSAERTGGSVSTLTIQRTQQEDSAVYLCASSRSGTSDYNEQFFGPGTRLTVL.

The CDR3 reads CASSYREVTVVETQYF. In DNA form, the CDR3 reads TGTGCCAGCAGCTACAGGGAAGTGACGGTAGTAGAGACCCAGTACTTC. The chain links TRBV11-3 to TRBJ2-5; D is perhaps TRBD1 (6 bases). In germline, CDR1 is SGHNT, CDR2 YENEEA. Deletions cut 4 bases from V and 4 bases from J, with 19 bases between. This CDR3 spans 16 amino acids.

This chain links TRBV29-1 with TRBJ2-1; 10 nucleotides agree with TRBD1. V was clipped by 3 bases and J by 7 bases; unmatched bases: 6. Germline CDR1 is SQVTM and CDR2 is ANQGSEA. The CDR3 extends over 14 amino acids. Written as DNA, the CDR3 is TGCAGCGTTGAGATGACAGGGGGCTGGAATGAGCAGTTCTTC. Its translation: CSVEMTGGWNEQFF.

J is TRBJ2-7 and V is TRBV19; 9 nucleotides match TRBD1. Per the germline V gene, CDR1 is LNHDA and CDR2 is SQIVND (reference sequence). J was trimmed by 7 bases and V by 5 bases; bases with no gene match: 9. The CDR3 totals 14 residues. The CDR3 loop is CASSSGTGYREQYF. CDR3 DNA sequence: TGTGCCAGTAGTTCCGGGACAGGGTATCGGGAGCAGTACTTC. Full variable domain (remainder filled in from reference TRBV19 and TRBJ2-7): DGGITQSPKYLFRKEGQNVTLSCEQNLNHDAMYWYRQDPGQGLRLIYYSQIVNDFQKGDIAEGYSVSREKKESFPLTVTSAQKNPTAFYLCASSSGTGYREQYFGPGTRLTVT.

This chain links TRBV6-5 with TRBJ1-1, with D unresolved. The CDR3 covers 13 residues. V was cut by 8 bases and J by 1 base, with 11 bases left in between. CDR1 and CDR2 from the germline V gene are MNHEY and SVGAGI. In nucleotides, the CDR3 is TGTGCCAGCGGCGGGGAAACGAACACTGAAGCTTTCTTT. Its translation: CASGGETNTEAFF.

CDR3 loop: CASRPTSGSVYEQYF. The DNA of the CDR3 is TGTGCCAGCAGGCCGACTAGCGGGAGCGTCTACGAGCAGTACTTC. The V call is TRBV6-6, the J call TRBJ2-7, with 12 bases aligning to TRBD2. The junction had 6 bases not matched to a gene; V was cut back by 6 bases and J by 3 bases. Germline CDR1 MNHNY, CDR2 SVGAGI (reference sequence). The CDR3 consists of 15 residues.

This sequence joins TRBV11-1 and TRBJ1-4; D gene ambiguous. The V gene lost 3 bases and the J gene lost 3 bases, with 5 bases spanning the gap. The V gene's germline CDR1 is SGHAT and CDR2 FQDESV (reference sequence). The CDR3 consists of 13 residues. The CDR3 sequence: CASSFSPNEKLFF. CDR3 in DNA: TGTGCCAGCAGCTTCAGTCCTAATGAAAAACTGTTTTTT.

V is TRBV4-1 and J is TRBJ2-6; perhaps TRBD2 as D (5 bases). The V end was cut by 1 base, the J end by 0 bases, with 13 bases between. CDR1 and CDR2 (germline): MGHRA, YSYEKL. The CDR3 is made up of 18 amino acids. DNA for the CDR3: TGCGCCAGCAGCCAAGGCAGACTACTATTCTCTGGGGCCAACGTCCTGACTTTC. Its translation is CASSQGRLLFSGANVLTF.

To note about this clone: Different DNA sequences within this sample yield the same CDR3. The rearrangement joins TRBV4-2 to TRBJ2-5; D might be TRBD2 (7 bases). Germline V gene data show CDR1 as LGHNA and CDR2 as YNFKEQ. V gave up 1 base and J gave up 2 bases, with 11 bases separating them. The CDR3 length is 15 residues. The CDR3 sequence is CASSQGGGPQETQYF. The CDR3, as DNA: TGTGCCAGCAGCCAAGGGGGGGGCCCACAAGAGACCCAGTACTTC.

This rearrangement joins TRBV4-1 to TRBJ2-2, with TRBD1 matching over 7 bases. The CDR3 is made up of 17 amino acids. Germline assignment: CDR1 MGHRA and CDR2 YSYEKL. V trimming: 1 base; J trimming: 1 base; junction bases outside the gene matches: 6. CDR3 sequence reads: CASSQGAGGVNTGELFF. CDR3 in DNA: TGCGCCAGCAGCCAAGGGGCAGGGGGTGTGAACACCGGGGAGCTGTTTTTT.

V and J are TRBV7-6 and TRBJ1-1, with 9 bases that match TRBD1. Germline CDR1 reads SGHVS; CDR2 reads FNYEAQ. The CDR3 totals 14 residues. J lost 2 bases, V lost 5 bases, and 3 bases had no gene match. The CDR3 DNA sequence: TGTGCCAGCAGCCCGGGACAGGGAAACACTGAAGCTTTCTTT. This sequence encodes CASSPGQGNTEAFF.